This TCR beta chain was identified in a study of lymphopenia after photon versus proton radiotherapy. General observations from the study: After the lymphocyte nadir, photon-treated repertoires showed oligoclonal expansion, especially of CD8+ Temra cells. Survival link was tested only in deceased patients; proton benefit remains a possibility. Larger post-nadir TCR diversity loss correlated inversely with survival in deceased patients. Photon-treated patients lost naive T cells and TCR diversity; proton-treated stayed stable.

The CDR3 is made up of 12 amino acids. The germline gives CDR1 LNHDA, CDR2 SQIVND (reference sequence). V lost 5 bases and J lost 8, with 12 bases in between. The data were produced by immunoSEQ multiplex PCR, yet TCRdb's version contains in-frame clones alone and is incomplete. There are roughly 150,000 clones in the sample; 88% occur only once, and approximately 4.7% lies in the top ten. A remark on this clone: The antigen is not known.

The V call is TRBV19, the J call TRBJ1-2; D is possibly TRBD1 (5 bases). Sample: peripheral blood, taken from a patient treated with photon-based radiotherapy. The sequence came from a man aged 45-65 years with gastric cancer. CDR3: CASSPGTWGYTF. For the CDR3, the DNA is TGTGCCAGTAGTCCAGGGACTTGGGGCTACACCTTC.